This TCR beta chain is from a study of CXCR3-negative and CXCR3-positive naive CD8 T cells (dated 2019 in TCRdb). About the investigation overall: About 135 million TRB reads were obtained in total, roughly 1.5 +/- 0.3 million reads per library. Diversity and physicochemical repertoire analyses were performed on some eleven donors pooled from two independent experiments. The TRBV-TRBJ cluster analysis covered naive subsets from 5 donors and memory cells from 3 donors. What the authors observed across the whole study: Similar TRBV-TRBJ usage was shown by naive CXCR3-negative and CXCR3-positive cells from the same donor, whereas distinct patterns were shown by memory cells. Both naive subsets had comparably high repertoire diversity, while memory CD8+ T cells had much lower repertoire diversity. CXCR3 expression partially decreased after cryopreservation, so most assays used freshly isolated PBMCs. Because surface CD5, which has been linked to self-reactivity in mice, was comparable between naive subsets, TCR interaction strength was also inferred from TRB CDR3 physicochemical properties. Compared with CXCR3-negative naive cells, CXCR3-positive naive cells had TRB CDR3s with higher hydrophobicity (lower Kidera factor 4), lower energy, and higher strength and volume indices.

About this clonotype: The specificity of this receptor is unknown.

Spanning cysteine to phenylalanine, the CDR3 consists of 17 amino acids. No DNA sequence was recorded. CDR1 LGHNA and CDR2 YSLEER were looked up in the germline V gene. For every CD8+ T cell subset, about 300,000 cells were flow-sorted straight into RLT lysis buffer, and each subset was sorted in triplicate. To exclude memory contaminants, naive CD8+ T cells were stringently defined as CD45RO-CCR7+CD27+CD95-. Standard density gradient centrifugation was used to isolate peripheral blood mononuclear cells from buffy coats. Naive CXCR3-negative and CXCR3-positive CD8+ T cells were flow-sorted on a FACSAria III. Total RNA was extracted from sorted cells with an RNeasy Mini Kit. The data were produced on a NextSeq 550. The Human TCR Profiling Kit (MiLaboratory) was used to prepare UMI-labeled 5' RACE TRB cDNA libraries. The full amount of extracted RNA was used for cDNA synthesis, and the full amount of resulting cDNA was used for PCR amplification. Libraries were prepared in parallel with an identical number of PCR cycles. Regarding the original processing steps: With a minimum of two reads required per UMI, MIGEC and MiXCR pulled out about 50,000 +/- 9,200 unique UMI-labeled TRB cDNA molecules from each library. Each library averaged roughly 36,000 +/- 9,600 functional in-frame TRB CDR3 nucleotide clonotypes without stop codons. After downsampling to 5000 UMI-labeled TRB molecules per sample, diversity metrics such as normalized Shannon-Wiener and Chao1 were calculated in VDJtools. For the central five CDR3 residues, VDJtools calculated physicochemical properties weighted by clonotype size, namely interaction energy, strength, volume and Kidera factor 4. Once TCRdb had reprocessed the reads, it stored one entry per CDR3 protein sequence and supplied no DNA. TCRdb's processing, not the authors' own work, is the source of the V and J calls. This sample's table contains approximately 59,000 distinct CDR3 sequences. 0.55% to 0.75% of the sample belongs to the ten largest clones.

The sequenced material came from naive CXCR3+ CD8+ T cells from blood. The cell subset or site label, read with the paper, signifies: CD45RO-CCR7+CD27+CD95- naive CD8+ T cells expressing CXCR3 (TNR3+). The sequence joins TRBV4-3 to TRBJ2-5; TCRdb outputs TRBD1, but without DNA this stays unchecked. This receptor was identified in a human donor in good health. Some clones in this sample may be carry-over from other donors' samples. The CDR3 sequence is CASSQDGARGYQETQYF.